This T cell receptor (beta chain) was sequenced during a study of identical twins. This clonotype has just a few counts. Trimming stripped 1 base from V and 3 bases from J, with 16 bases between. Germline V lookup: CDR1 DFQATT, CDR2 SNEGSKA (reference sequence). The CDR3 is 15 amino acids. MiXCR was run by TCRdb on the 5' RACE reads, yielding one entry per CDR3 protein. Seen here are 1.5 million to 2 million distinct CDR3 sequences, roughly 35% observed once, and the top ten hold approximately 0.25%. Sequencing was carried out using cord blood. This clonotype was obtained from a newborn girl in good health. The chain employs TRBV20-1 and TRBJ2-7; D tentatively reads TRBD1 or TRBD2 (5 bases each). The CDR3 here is CSARGDQSPLYEQYF. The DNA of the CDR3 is TGCAGTGCTAGAGGGGACCAATCCCCACTCTACGAGCAGTACTTC.